This T cell receptor beta chain was sequenced during a study of blood T cell repertoires in COVID-19. Study-wide background: From the United States, Italy and Spain came samples of acute and convalescent COVID-19.

Authors' analysis steps: Researchers report that nucleated cell counts were estimated from reference gene primer amplification. Profiling relied on immunoSEQ multiplex PCR, and the TCRdb table lists in-frame clones only, not all of them. V and J calls and clone size are copied from that table; D and trimming were computed from the DNA. The data show over 250,000 clones, 82% seen once. V was shortened by 5 bases and J by 3 bases, with 13 bases between the two germline ends. CDR1 is MRHNA and CDR2 is SNTAGT in the germline V gene. The CDR3 runs to 14 residues. In terms of age and location, participants ranged from roughly 18 to 100 years and lived in about two dozen US areas. Clinical history reported by participants formed the basis on which cohorts were assigned.

The source is a middle-aged man who had been exposed to COVID-19. The sample was PBMCs or T cells enriched from blood (not recorded which). The chain couples TRBV6-4 to TRBJ1-1; D possibly corresponds to TRBD1 (6 bases). As DNA, the CDR3 is TGTGCCAGCAGTCCGGGACAAATCCACACTGAAGCTTTCTTT. Its protein product is CASSPGQIHTEAFF.